The table lists the clone carrying this TCR beta chain with many counts. Its antigen is unidentified. V shed 4 bases and J shed 2 bases, with 12 bases lying between them. The CDR3 sequence is 15 residues long. Germline-derived CDR1 and CDR2 are SNHLY and FYNNEI. This entry belongs to a study of molecular identifiers for immune sequencing clone quantification. Study-level results: Identical barcode-sharing TCR molecules could lead to underestimated sizes for highly expanded clones.

Naive CD8 T cells were picked out by sorting for CD8+CD4-CCR7+CD45RA+. TCRdb fed the PCR reads into MiXCR, producing one record per CDR3 protein. The top ten hold under 0.95% of the sample, which has 600,000 to 650,000 distinct CDR3 sequences, just under 20% seen once. V is TRBV2 and J is TRBJ1-5, with D tentatively TRBD1 (5 bases). The receptor was derived from a human donor in good health. Some libraries in this study had Jurkat cell RNA spiked in. Sequenced sample: naive CD8+ T cells from blood, with Jurkat cell RNA spiked in. Subset of the sample: FACS-sorted CD8+CD4-CCR7+CD45RA+ naive T cells. In DNA, the CDR3 is TGTGCCAGCAGTGGATGGGGGGTCGGCAATCAGCCCCAGCATTTT. The encoded protein is CASSGWGVGNQPQHF.